These 15 T cell receptor beta chains were sequenced from one sample in a study of T-cell reconstitution after alpha-beta-depleted transplantation in children. Unique molecular identifiers were used to barcode this TCRbeta library. TCRdb re-analysed the PCR reads in MiXCR, keeping a single row per CDR3 protein. Altogether about 58,000 distinct CDR3 sequences are present, about 40% being singletons, with the ten largest covering around 98%. The sample in question was PBMCs, mostly from graft donor cells, obtained 360 days after TCRalphabeta/CD19-depleted stem cell transplant. The receptor set was obtained from a male patient under 18 who had a stem cell transplant for acute lymphoblastic leukemia, so the T cells may come from the graft donor.

The rearrangement joins TRBV4-3 to TRBJ2-7; the D gene is possibly TRBD1 (6 bases). The CDR3 length is 15 residues. With 0 bases removed from V and 2 bases from J, the gap between germline ends came to 11 bases. Looked up from germline, CDR1 is LGHNA and CDR2 is YSLEER. DNA of the CDR3: TGCGCCAGCAGCCAAGATTATAACAGGGCCTACGAGCAGTACTTC. It specifies CASSQDYNRAYEQYF.

The V and J genes are TRBV20-1 and TRBJ2-5; 10 nucleotides line up with TRBD2. V shed 3 bases and J 3 bases; nucleotides not matched to a gene: 4. This CDR3 spans 14 amino acids. Germline V gene lookup returns CDR1 DFQATT and CDR2 SNEGSKA (reference sequence). CDR3 protein: CSARLAGVKETQYF. CDR3 nucleotide sequence: TGCAGTGCTAGGCTAGCGGGGGTTAAAGAGACCCAGTACTTC.

The rearrangement links TRBV27 to TRBJ2-7; D call uncertain. Trimming stripped 2 bases from V and 3 bases from J, with 11 bases between. Germline lookup yields CDR1 MNHEY and CDR2 SMNVEV (reference sequence). The CDR3 contains 14 residues. Here the CDR3 reads CASSLGDWGYEQYF. In DNA, the CDR3 is TGTGCCAGCAGTTTAGGAGATTGGGGCTACGAGCAGTACTTC.

This clonotype is a singleton in its sample. V gene TRBV6-5 combines with J gene TRBJ2-2, with D hard to call. CDR1 MNHEY and CDR2 SVGAGI come from the germline V gene. The CDR3 consists of 16 residues. Trimming cost V 2 bases and J 1 base, with 11 bases left between them. CDR3 amino acids: CASSYGLVGNTGELFF. The DNA of the CDR3 is TGTGCCAGCAGTTACGGGCTCGTAGGGAACACCGGGGAGCTGTTTTTT.

This clonotype came up a few times. V usage is TRBV12-3 or TRBV12-4 and J usage is TRBJ2-5; 9 bases agree with TRBD2. V gave up 6 bases and J gave up 5 bases; unmatched junction bases: 4. The CDR3 is 13 residues long. CDR3 sequence (DNA): TGTGCCAGCAGCCTGACTAGCGGCGAGACCCAGTACTTC. Its protein is CASSLTSGETQYF.

The rearrangement links TRBV20-1 to TRBJ2-7, with 8 bases aligning to TRBD1. The germline V gene has CDR1 DFQATT and CDR2 SNEGSKA (reference sequence). This CDR3 contains 13 residues. After removal of 6 bases from V and 5 bases from J, the junction contained 9 bases not matched to a gene. The CDR3 protein is CSALSDRGHEQYF. CDR3 bases: TGCAGTGCCCTTTCCGACAGGGGCCACGAGCAGTACTTC.

This clonotype was seen a handful of times. The chain joins TRBV12-3 or TRBV12-4 to TRBJ2-5; D is ambiguous. The length of the CDR3 is 15 residues. With 1 base removed from V and 10 bases from J, the gap between germline ends came to 19 bases. CDR3 bases: TGTGCCAGCAGTTTAGTAGGCCTTATAGGATCACTCCAGTACTTC. It codes for CASSLVGLIGSLQYF.

The chain employs TRBV20-1 and TRBJ2-1; D not certain. In germline, CDR1 is DFQATT, CDR2 SNEGSKA (reference sequence). The CDR3 covers 11 residues. Trimming cost V 0 bases and J 9 bases, with 6 bases left between them. The CDR3 DNA sequence: TGCAGTGCTAGAGAGTTGCGTGAGCAGTTCTTC. As protein: CSARELREQFF.

DNA for the CDR3: TGTGCCAGCAGTTCCTCCCTCCGGGGCGGGACTGAAGCTTTCTTT. This sequence encodes CASSSSLRGGTEAFF. V gene TRBV6-2 or TRBV6-3 combines with J gene TRBJ1-1; a possible D gene is TRBD1 (5 bases). From germline, CDR1 is MNHEY and CDR2 SVGEGT. The CDR3 sequence is 15 residues long. With 4 bases removed from V and 5 bases from J, the gap between germline ends came to 17 bases.

The rearrangement uses TRBV29-1 and TRBJ2-7; TRBD2 is a possible D gene (5 bases). Trimming removed 5 bases at V and 3 bases at J, with 11 bases between. The length of the CDR3 is 12 residues. The germline gives CDR1 SQVTM, CDR2 ANQGSEA. CDR3 protein: CSVYGNHYEQYF. CDR3 nucleotide sequence: TGCAGCGTTTACGGGAATCACTACGAGCAGTACTTC.

The chain links TRBV7-9 to TRBJ1-3; D gene ambiguous. Deletions cut 5 bases from V and 0 bases from J, with 8 bases between. The germline V gene has CDR1 SEHNR and CDR2 FQNEAQ (reference sequence). The CDR3 runs to 14 residues. CDR3 in DNA: TGTGCCAGCAGCCCGATAAACTCTGGAAACACCATATATTTT. It translates to CASSPINSGNTIYF.

The rearrangement links TRBV20-1 to TRBJ1-4, with 7 bases aligning to TRBD1. This CDR3 spans 13 amino acids. Germline trimming cut 5 bases from V and 7 bases from J; bases unmatched to any gene: 7. CDR1 and CDR2 (germline): DFQATT, SNEGSKA (reference sequence). The CDR3 coding sequence is TGCAGTGCTTCCGACAGGGTCCCTGAAAAACTGTTTTTT. Translating gives CSASDRVPEKLFF.

This clonotype has more than one count but fewer than ten. V and J are TRBV12-3 or TRBV12-4 and TRBJ2-7; 8 positions agree with TRBD1. The CDR3 is 15 residues long. After removal of 3 bases from V and 6 bases from J, the junction contained 10 bases not matched to a gene. The CDR3 loop reads CASSLDRDRGAEQYF. CDR3 nucleotide sequence: TGTGCCAGCAGTTTGGACAGGGATAGGGGCGCCGAGCAGTACTTC.

The rearrangement links TRBV10-3 to TRBJ2-7; D is possibly TRBD1 or TRBD2 (6 bases each). Trimming took 2 bases from V and 5 from J, leaving 10 bases between them. Germline CDR1 is ENHRY and CDR2 is SYGVKD. This CDR3 comprises 13 residues. In DNA, the CDR3 is TGTGCCATCAGTGAGGGGGGGCCCGACGAGCAGTACTTC. As protein: CAISEGGPDEQYF.

Of note for this clonotype: Sequence at one end of the junction differs from germline and may be a read error. CDR3 DNA sequence: TGCTGTGCTAGAGCGTCAGGGGGTTATAGCAATCAGCCCCAGCATTTT. Protein sequence: CCARASGGYSNQPQHF. The chain joins TRBV20-1 to TRBJ1-5; TRBD1 agrees at 7 bases. Germline V gives CDR1 DFQATT, CDR2 SNEGSKA (reference sequence). CDR3 length: 16 amino acids.